This TCR beta chain was identified during a study of blood T cell repertoires in COVID-19. About the research overall: The samples span acute and convalescent COVID-19 from the United States, Italy and Spain. Sources were T cells, B-cell-depleted T cells, or PBMCs; the material itself was cDNA or gDNA.

In germline, CDR1 is SGDLS, CDR2 YYNGEE. This CDR3 has 16 amino acids. After removal of 4 bases from V and 5 bases from J, the junction contained 13 bases not matched to a gene. Methods used by the authors: Estimates of nucleated cell counts were drawn from the amplification of reference gene primers. The assay was immunoSEQ multiplex PCR, and TCRdb's table has in-frame clones only and misses some. That table gives V, J and clone size, and the DNA gave D and trimming. The table shows approximately 71,000 clones, with about three quarters occurring only once. The clonotype was recovered from a human donor in a cohort sampled during active COVID-19. Sequenced material: peripheral blood. J is TRBJ2-5 and V is TRBV9, with TRBD1 identical over 8 bases. CDR3 sequence reads: CASSSQTGASGETQYF. CDR3 nucleotide sequence: TGTGCCAGCAGCTCCCAGACAGGGGCGAGTGGGGAGACCCAGTACTTC.